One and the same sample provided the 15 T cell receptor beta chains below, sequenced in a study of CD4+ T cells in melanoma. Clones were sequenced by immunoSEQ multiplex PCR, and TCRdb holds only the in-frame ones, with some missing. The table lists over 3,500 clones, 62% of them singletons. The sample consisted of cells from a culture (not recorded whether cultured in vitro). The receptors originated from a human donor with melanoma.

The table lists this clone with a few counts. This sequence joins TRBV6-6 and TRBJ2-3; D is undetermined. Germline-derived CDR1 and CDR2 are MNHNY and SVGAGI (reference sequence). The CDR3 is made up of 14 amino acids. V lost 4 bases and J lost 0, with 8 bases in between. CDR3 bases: TGTGCCAGCAGTTCAATGTTAAGCACAGATACGCAGTATTTT. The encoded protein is CASSSMLSTDTQYF.

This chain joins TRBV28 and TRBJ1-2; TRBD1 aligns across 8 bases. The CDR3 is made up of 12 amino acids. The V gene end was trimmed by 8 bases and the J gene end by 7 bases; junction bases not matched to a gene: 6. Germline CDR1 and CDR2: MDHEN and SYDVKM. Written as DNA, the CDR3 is TGTGCCAGCCGATCAGGGGGCCCTGGCTACACCTTC. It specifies CASRSGGPGYTF.

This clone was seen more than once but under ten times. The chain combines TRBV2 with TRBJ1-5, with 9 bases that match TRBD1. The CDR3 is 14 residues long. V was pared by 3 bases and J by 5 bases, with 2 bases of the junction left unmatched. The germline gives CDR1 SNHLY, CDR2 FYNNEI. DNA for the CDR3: TGTGCCAGCAGTGAGAGGACAGGGGATCAGCCCCAGCATTTT. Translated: CASSERTGDQPQHF.

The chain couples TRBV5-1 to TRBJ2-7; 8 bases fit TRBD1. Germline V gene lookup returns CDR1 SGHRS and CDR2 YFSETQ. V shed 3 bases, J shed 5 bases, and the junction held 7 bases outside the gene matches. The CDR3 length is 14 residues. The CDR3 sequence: CASSSRTGPDEQYF. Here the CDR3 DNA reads TGCGCCAGCAGCTCCCGGACAGGGCCCGACGAGCAGTACTTC.

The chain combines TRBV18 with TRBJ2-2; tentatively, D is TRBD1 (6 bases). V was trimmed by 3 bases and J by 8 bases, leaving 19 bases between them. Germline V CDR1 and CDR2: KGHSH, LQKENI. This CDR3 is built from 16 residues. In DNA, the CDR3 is TGTGCCAGCTCACCCCGGACAGTTTTAACATCTGGGGAGCTGTTTTTT. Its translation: CASSPRTVLTSGELFF.

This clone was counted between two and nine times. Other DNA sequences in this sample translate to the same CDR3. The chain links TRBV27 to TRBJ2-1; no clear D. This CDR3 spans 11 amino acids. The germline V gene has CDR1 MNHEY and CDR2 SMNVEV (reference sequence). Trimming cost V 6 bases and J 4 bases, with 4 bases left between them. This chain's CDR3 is CASRVYNEQFF. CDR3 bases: TGTGCCAGCAGAGTATACAATGAGCAGTTCTTC.

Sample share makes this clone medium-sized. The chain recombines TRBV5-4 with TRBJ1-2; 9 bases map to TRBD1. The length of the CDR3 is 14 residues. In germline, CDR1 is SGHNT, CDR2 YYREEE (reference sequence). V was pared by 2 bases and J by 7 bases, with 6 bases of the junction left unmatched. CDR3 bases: TGTGCCAGCAGCTTAAGGGACAGGGCCTCTGGCTACACCTTC. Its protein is CASSLRDRASGYTF.

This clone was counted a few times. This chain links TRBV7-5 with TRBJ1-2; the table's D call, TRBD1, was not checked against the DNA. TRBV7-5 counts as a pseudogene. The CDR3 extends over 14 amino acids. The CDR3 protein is CASSLTGGNYGYTF. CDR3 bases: TGTGCCAGCAGCTTAACAGGGGGCAACTATGGCTACACCTTC.

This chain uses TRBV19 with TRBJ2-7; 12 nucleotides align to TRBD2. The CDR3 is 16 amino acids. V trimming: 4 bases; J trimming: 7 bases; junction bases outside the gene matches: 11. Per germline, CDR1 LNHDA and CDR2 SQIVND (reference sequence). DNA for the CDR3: TGTGCCAGTAGTACAAGAGGACTAGCGGGGTCATGGGAGCAGTACTTC. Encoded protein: CASSTRGLAGSWEQYF.

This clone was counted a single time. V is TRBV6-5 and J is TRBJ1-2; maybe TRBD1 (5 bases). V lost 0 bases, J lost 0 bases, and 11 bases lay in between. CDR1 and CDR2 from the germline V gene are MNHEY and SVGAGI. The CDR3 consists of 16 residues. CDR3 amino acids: CASSYSPGRSNYGYTF. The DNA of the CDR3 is TGTGCCAGCAGTTACTCGCCAGGGAGGTCTAACTATGGCTACACCTTC.

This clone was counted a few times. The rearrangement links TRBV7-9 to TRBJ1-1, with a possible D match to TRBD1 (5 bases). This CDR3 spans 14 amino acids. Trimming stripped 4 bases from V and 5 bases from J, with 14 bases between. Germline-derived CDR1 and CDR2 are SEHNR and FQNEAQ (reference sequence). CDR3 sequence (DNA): TGTGCCAGCAGCTCCTTGGCAGGGCGGACTGAAGCTTTCTTT. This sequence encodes CASSSLAGRTEAFF.

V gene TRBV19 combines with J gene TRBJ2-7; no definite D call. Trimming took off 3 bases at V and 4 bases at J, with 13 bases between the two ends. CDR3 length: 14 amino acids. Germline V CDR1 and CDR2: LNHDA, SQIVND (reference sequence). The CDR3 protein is CASSIAVGVYEQYF. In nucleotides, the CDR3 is TGTGCCAGTAGTATCGCTGTTGGGGTGTACGAGCAGTACTTC.

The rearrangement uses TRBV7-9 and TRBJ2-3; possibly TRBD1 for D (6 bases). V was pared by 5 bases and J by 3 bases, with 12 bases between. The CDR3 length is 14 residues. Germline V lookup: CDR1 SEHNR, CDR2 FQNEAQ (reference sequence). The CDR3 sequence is CASSPTTGTDTQYF. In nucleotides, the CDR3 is TGTGCCAGCAGCCCCACGACAGGAACAGATACGCAGTATTTT. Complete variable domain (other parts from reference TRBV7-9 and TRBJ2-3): DTGVSQNPRHKITKRGQNVTFRCDPISEHNRLYWYRQTLGQGPEFLTYFQNEAQLEKSRLLSDRFSAERPKGSFSTLEIQRTEQGDSAMYLCASSPTTGTDTQYFGPGTRLTVL.

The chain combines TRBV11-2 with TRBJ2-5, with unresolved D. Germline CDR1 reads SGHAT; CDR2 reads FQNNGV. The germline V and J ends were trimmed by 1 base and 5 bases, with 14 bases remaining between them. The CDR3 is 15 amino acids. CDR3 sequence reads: CASSLGRAVGETQYF. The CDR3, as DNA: TGTGCCAGCAGCTTAGGTCGGGCAGTCGGGGAGACCCAGTACTTC. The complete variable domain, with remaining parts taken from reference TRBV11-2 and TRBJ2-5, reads EAGVAQSPRYKIIEKRQSVAFWCNPISGHATLYWYQQILGQGPKLLIQFQNNGVVDDSQLPKDRFSAERLKGVDSTLKIQPAKLEDSAVYLCASSLGRAVGETQYFGPGTRLLVL.

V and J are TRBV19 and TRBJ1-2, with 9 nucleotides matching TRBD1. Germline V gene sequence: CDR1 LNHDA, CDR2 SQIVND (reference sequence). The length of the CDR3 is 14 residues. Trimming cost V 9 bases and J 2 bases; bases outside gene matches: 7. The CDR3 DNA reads TGTGCCAGCAGCTTAACAGGGGGCAACTATGGCTACACCTTC. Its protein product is CASSLTGGNYGYTF.